The source of this T cell receptor (beta chain) is a study of early T cells in non-severe SARS-CoV-2 infection. This CDR3 comprises 13 residues. Germline V gene lookup returns CDR1 SNHLY and CDR2 FYNNEI. The V gene lost 7 bases and the J gene lost 3 bases, with 13 bases spanning the gap. In its sample, this clonotype was seen a few times. TCRdb recomputed calls from the 5' RACE reads with MiXCR, one row per CDR3 protein. The profile covers tens of thousands of distinct CDR3 sequences, with around 12% appearing a single time and roughly 4.3% taken by the ten largest. The chain carries TRBV2 and TRBJ2-7, with D unclear. The sequencing sample was made of whole blood. The origin of this receptor is an adult who was a healthcare worker with PCR-confirmed SARS-CoV-2 infection or an uninfected control (not recorded which). Here the CDR3 reads CASIPEKNYEQYF. In nucleotides, the CDR3 is TGTGCCAGCATACCGGAAAAAAACTACGAGCAGTACTTC.